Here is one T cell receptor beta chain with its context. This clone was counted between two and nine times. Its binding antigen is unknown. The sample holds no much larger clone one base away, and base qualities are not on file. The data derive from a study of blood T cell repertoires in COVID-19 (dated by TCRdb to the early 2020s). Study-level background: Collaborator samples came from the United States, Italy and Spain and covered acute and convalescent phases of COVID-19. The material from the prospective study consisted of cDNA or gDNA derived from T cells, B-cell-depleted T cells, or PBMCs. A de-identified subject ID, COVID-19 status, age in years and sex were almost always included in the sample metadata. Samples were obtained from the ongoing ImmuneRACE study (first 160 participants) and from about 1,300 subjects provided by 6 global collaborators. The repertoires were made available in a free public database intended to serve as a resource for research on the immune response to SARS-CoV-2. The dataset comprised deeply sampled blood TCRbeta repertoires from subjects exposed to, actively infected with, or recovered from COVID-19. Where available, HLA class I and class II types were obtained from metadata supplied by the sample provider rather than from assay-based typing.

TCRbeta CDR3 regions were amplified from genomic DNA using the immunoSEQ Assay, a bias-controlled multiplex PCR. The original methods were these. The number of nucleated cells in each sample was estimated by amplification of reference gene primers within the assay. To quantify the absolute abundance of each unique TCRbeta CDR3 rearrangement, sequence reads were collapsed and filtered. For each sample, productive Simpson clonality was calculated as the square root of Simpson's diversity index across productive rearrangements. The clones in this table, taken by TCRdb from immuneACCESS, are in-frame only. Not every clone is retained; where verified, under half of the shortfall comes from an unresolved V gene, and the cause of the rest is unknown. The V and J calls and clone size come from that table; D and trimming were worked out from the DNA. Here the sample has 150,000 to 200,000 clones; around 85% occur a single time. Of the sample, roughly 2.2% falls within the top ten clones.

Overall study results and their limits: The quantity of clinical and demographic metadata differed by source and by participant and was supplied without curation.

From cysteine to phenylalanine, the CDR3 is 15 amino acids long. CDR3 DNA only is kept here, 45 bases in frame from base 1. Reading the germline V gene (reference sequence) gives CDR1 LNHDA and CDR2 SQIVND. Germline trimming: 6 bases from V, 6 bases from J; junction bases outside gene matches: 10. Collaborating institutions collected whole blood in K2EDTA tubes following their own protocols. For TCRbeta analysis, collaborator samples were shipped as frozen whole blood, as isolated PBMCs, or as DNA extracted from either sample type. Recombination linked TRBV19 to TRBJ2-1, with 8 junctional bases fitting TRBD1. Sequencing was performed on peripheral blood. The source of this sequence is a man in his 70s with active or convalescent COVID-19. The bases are TGTGCCAGTAGACCCATTGGACAGGGTTCCAATGAGCAGTTCTTC. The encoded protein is CASRPIGQGSNEQFF.